A single sample gave rise to the 27 T cell receptor beta chains below, sequenced in a study of PD-1 blockade in classical Hodgkin lymphoma. The patients all showed relapse after autologous stem cell transplantation, while their brentuximab vedotin exposure varied. Sequencing was performed with immunoSEQ multiplex PCR; in TCRdb, only in-frame clones are kept and a portion is missing. Among approximately 12,000 clones, around three quarters were seen once, and the ten largest hold 25%. The specimen comprised peripheral blood mononuclear cells (PBMCs), sampled at baseline. These receptors were collected from a human donor with classical Hodgkin lymphoma.

The rearrangement links TRBV28 to TRBJ2-2; 7 nucleotides agree with TRBD2. The CDR3 runs 18 residues. V lost 7 bases to trimming and J lost 5 bases; unmatched junction nucleotides: 19. CDR1 and CDR2 (germline): MDHEN, SYDVKM. The DNA for the CDR3 is TGTGCCAGCACCCCCTGGGGAAGCGGGGTCACGATAACCGGGGAGCTGTTTTTT. Its protein product is CASTPWGSGVTITGELFF. Combining the CDR3 with reference TRBV28 and TRBJ2-2 gives the whole variable domain DVKVTQSSRYLVKRTGEKVFLECVQDMDHENMFWYRQDPGLGLRLIYFSYDVKMKEKGDIPEGYSVSREKKERFSLILESASTNQTSMYLCASTPWGSGVTITGELFFGEGSRLTVL.

This chain uses TRBV15 with TRBJ2-5, with D possibly TRBD2 on 6 matching bases. Trimming cost V 3 bases and J 2 bases, with 13 bases left between them. The CDR3 is made up of 15 amino acids. Germline-derived CDR1 and CDR2 are LNHNV and YYDKDF (reference sequence). The CDR3 region is CATSRRDGAQETQYF. As DNA, the CDR3 is TGTGCCACCAGCAGGCGGGACGGGGCACAAGAGACCCAGTACTTC.

This clone was recorded only once. The chain carries TRBV30 and TRBJ2-5; D may correspond to TRBD1 or TRBD2 (5 bases each). Germline V gene sequence: CDR1 GTSNPN, CDR2 SVGIG (reference sequence). Trimming shortened V by 3 bases and J by 8 bases, and 10 bases separated the two germline ends. There are 11 residues in the CDR3. CDR3 sequence reads: CAWRAGDTQYF. The DNA for the CDR3 is TGTGCCTGGAGAGCCGGGGACACCCAGTACTTC.

The chain has TRBV12-5 and TRBJ1-3; the D is unclear. The germline V gene has CDR1 LGHNT and CDR2 FRNRAP. This CDR3 has 17 residues. V shed 0 bases and J shed 0 bases, with 12 bases lying between them. The CDR3 protein is CASGLVPHGSSGNTIYF. CDR3 coding DNA: TGTGCTAGTGGTTTGGTACCCCACGGTTCCTCTGGAAACACCATATATTTT. The full variable domain, with the rest looked up from reference TRBV12-5 and TRBJ1-3, is DARVTQTPRHKVTEMGQEVTMRCQPILGHNTVFWYRQTMMQGLELLAYFRNRAPLDDSGMPKDRFSAEMPDATLATLKIQPSEPRDSAVYFCASGLVPHGSSGNTIYFGEGSWLTVV.

V gene TRBV15 combines with J gene TRBJ2-4, with 7 nucleotides matching TRBD1. Germline V lookup: CDR1 LNHNV, CDR2 YYDKDF (reference sequence). After removal of 0 bases from V and 4 bases from J, the junction contained 3 bases not matched to a gene. The CDR3 contains 15 residues. CDR3 region: CATSRETGLKNIQYF. The CDR3 coding sequence is TGTGCCACCAGCAGAGAGACAGGGCTAAAAAACATTCAGTACTTC. The variable domain in full, completed from reference TRBV15 and TRBJ2-4, reads DAMVIQNPRYQVTQFGKPVTLSCSQTLNHNVMYWYQQKSSQAPKLLFHYYDKDFNNEADTPDNFQSRRPNTSFCFLDIRSPGLGDTAMYLCATSRETGLKNIQYFGAGTRLSVL.

The gene calls are TRBV6-1 and TRBJ2-7; maybe TRBD1 (6 bases). Trimming removed 10 bases at V and 3 bases at J, with 22 bases between. The CDR3 has 15 amino acids. Germline CDR1 and CDR2: MNHNS and SASEGT. The CDR3 nucleotides read TGTGCCAATACGACGTACAGGGACCATAACTACGAGCAGTACGTC. This gives the protein CANTTYRDHNYEQYV.

This clone came up a few times. V and J are TRBV9 and TRBJ2-3; D perhaps matches TRBD2 (6 bases). Germline CDR1 and CDR2: SGDLS and YYNGEE. There are 17 residues in the CDR3. The V gene lost 4 bases and the J gene lost 3 bases, with 21 bases spanning the gap. The CDR3 loop is CASSPSELAPWTDTQYF. CDR3 DNA sequence: TGTGCCAGCAGCCCCTCGGAGCTAGCGCCATGGACAGATACGCAGTATTTT. The complete variable domain, with remaining parts taken from reference TRBV9 and TRBJ2-3, reads DSGVTQTPKHLITATGQRVTLRCSPRSGDLSVYWYQQSLDQGLQFLIQYYNGEERAKGNILERFSAQQFPDLHSELNLSSLELGDSALYFCASSPSELAPWTDTQYFGPGTRLTVL.

The CDR3 sequence is CASSRGDTGELFF. CDR3 nucleotides: TGTGCCAGCAGCCGGGGAGACACCGGGGAGCTGTTTTTT. This chain uses TRBV7-9 with TRBJ2-2; TRBD2 might be the D (5 bases). This CDR3 region has 13 residues. The V and J ends lost 5 bases and 3 bases respectively, with 7 bases between them. Germline lookup yields CDR1 SEHNR and CDR2 FQNEAQ (reference sequence). The whole variable domain, remainder taken from reference TRBV7-9 and TRBJ2-2, is DTGVSQNPRHKITKRGQNVTFRCDPISEHNRLYWYRQTLGQGPEFLTYFQNEAQLEKSRLLSDRFSAERPKGSFSTLEIQRTEQGDSAMYLCASSRGDTGELFFGEGSRLTVL.

This clone came up once. The chain uses TRBV9 and TRBJ2-6; no reliable D call. The CDR3 runs 14 residues. Trimming took off 3 bases at V and 0 bases at J, with 4 bases between the two ends. Germline CDR1 SGDLS, CDR2 YYNGEE. The CDR3 DNA reads TGTGCCAGCAGCGAGAGCTCTGGGGCCAACGTCCTGACTTTC. Its protein is CASSESSGANVLTF. Together with reference TRBV9 and TRBJ2-6, the CDR3 gives the full variable domain: DSGVTQTPKHLITATGQRVTLRCSPRSGDLSVYWYQQSLDQGLQFLIQYYNGEERAKGNILERFSAQQFPDLHSELNLSSLELGDSALYFCASSESSGANVLTFGAGSRLTVL.

CDR3 sequence: CASSPLQGPGYTF. In nucleotides, the CDR3 is TGTGCCAGCAGTCCACTACAGGGGCCTGGCTACACCTTC. This rearrangement joins TRBV25-1 to TRBJ1-2; 7 bases match TRBD1. The CDR3 covers 13 residues. In germline, CDR1 is MGHDK, CDR2 SYGVNS. The V segment lost 5 bases and the J segment 7 bases; nucleotides outside the gene matches: 7.

This chain links TRBV1 with TRBJ1-1. TRBV1 counts as a pseudogene. This CDR3 has 14 residues. The CDR3: CTRPPAPTNTEAFF. The DNA for the CDR3 is TGCACCAGGCCGCCTGCACCCACGAACACTGAAGCTTTCTTT.

This chain uses TRBV2 with TRBJ2-7; TRBD2 matches at 8 bases. Trimming at V came to 2 bases and at J to 3 bases, leaving 3 bases not matched to a gene. The germline V gene has CDR1 SNHLY and CDR2 FYNNEI. This CDR3 region has 14 residues. The CDR3 reads CASSEWSGGYEQYF. The CDR3 DNA sequence: TGTGCCAGCAGTGAATGGAGCGGGGGCTACGAGCAGTACTTC.

J is TRBJ2-2 and V is TRBV7-9; D is possibly TRBD2 (6 bases). The CDR3 is made up of 14 amino acids. The V end was cut by 7 bases, the J end by 3 bases, with 12 bases between. CDR1 is SEHNR, CDR2 FQNEAQ, per germline (reference sequence). In DNA, the CDR3 is TGTGCCAGCATCAAAGGGACTTACACCGGGGAGCTGTTTTTT. Its protein product is CASIKGTYTGELFF. The complete variable domain, with remaining parts taken from reference TRBV7-9 and TRBJ2-2, reads DTGVSQNPRHKITKRGQNVTFRCDPISEHNRLYWYRQTLGQGPEFLTYFQNEAQLEKSRLLSDRFSAERPKGSFSTLEIQRTEQGDSAMYLCASIKGTYTGELFFGEGSRLTVL.

This clone was seen more than once but under ten times. The V and J genes are TRBV15 and TRBJ1-1, with D perhaps matching TRBD1 (5 bases). Germline V gene sequence: CDR1 LNHNV, CDR2 YYDKDF (reference sequence). Trimming left V 3 bases short and J 0 bases short, with 8 bases between. The CDR3 consists of 14 residues. In DNA form, the CDR3 reads TGTGCCACCAGCAGGGGACTTATGAACACTGAAGCTTTCTTT. It encodes CATSRGLMNTEAFF.

The V gene is TRBV6-4, the J gene TRBJ1-4, with 7 bases matching TRBD1. Per germline, CDR1 MRHNA and CDR2 SNTAGT. Trimming at V came to 5 bases and at J to 1 base, leaving 7 bases not matched to a gene. The CDR3 spans 16 residues. The CDR3 region is CASSPEGARTNEKLFF. DNA of the CDR3: TGTGCCAGCAGTCCCGAGGGGGCTCGAACTAATGAAAAACTGTTTTTT.

The rearrangement joins TRBV7-2 to TRBJ1-2; TRBD1 agrees at 7 bases. The CDR3 has 15 amino acids. The ends lost 1 base at V and 4 bases at J; junction bases unmatched: 6. The V gene's germline CDR1 is SGHTA and CDR2 FQGNSA. The CDR3 coding sequence is TGTGCCAGCAGCTTAGTGTTCCAGGGGGGCTATGGCTACACCTTC. As protein: CASSLVFQGGYGYTF. The full variable domain, with the rest looked up from reference TRBV7-2 and TRBJ1-2, is GAGVSQSPSNKVTEKGKDVELRCDPISGHTALYWYRQSLGQGLEFLIYFQGNSAPDKSGLPSDRFSAERTGGSVSTLTIQRTQQEDSAVYLCASSLVFQGGYGYTFGSGTRLTVV.

Only a few counts were recorded for this clone. This sequence joins TRBV4-1 and TRBJ1-2, with TRBD1 matching 7 bases. CDR1 is MGHRA, CDR2 YSYEKL, per germline. This CDR3 contains 17 residues. Germline trimming cut 1 base from V and 8 bases from J; bases unmatched to any gene: 16. CDR3 protein: CASSQVNRDSVWIGYTF. The CDR3 nucleotides read TGCGCCAGCAGCCAAGTAAACCGGGACAGCGTATGGATCGGCTACACCTTC.

This clone is a singleton in its sample. The CDR3 DNA reads TGTGCCGTACAGGTGGAACCCCAGGGTAAACCCAACTACAATGAGCAGTTCTTC. It is translated as CAVQVEPQGKPNYNEQFF. The chain combines TRBV21-1 with TRBJ2-1; the table gives TRBD1 as D, unverified against the DNA. TRBV21-1 is classified as a pseudogene. The CDR3 has 18 amino acids.

The V and J genes are TRBV30 and TRBJ2-3; perhaps D is TRBD1 or TRBD2 (5 bases each). Germline V gene data show CDR1 as GTSNPN and CDR2 as SVGIG (reference sequence). The CDR3 loop spans 15 amino acids. V was clipped by 1 base and J by 1 base, with 12 bases between them. The CDR3 reads CAWSGSGRGTDTQYF. The CDR3 DNA reads TGTGCCTGGAGTGGTTCGGGACGGGGCACAGATACGCAGTATTTT.

This chain joins TRBV2 and TRBJ2-5; 7 nucleotides match TRBD2. CDR1 and CDR2 from the germline V gene are SNHLY and FYNNEI. V lost 9 bases, J lost 0 bases, and 7 bases stayed unmatched. CDR3 length equals 14 residues. The chain's CDR3 is CASSLGGYQETQYF. CDR3 bases: TGTGCCAGTAGCTTGGGGGGGTACCAAGAGACCCAGTACTTC.

This chain uses TRBV2 with TRBJ1-1; D is possibly TRBD1 (5 bases). Germline V CDR1 and CDR2: SNHLY, FYNNEI. This CDR3 is 13 amino acids long. V was trimmed by 5 bases and J by 2 bases, leaving 9 bases between them. CDR3 amino acids: CASSIQGNTEAFF. CDR3 DNA sequence: TGTGCCAGCAGTATTCAGGGAAACACTGAAGCTTTCTTT.

J is TRBJ1-2 and V is TRBV7-2; a weak D match, TRBD1 (6 bases). Trimming cost V 0 bases and J 3 bases, with 11 bases left between them. Germline CDR1 and CDR2: SGHTA and FQGNSA. This CDR3 contains 15 residues. In DNA form, the CDR3 reads TGTGCCAGCAGCTTAGCGCTCGGGGGCTACTATGGCTACACCTTC. The encoded protein is CASSLALGGYYGYTF.

The genes are TRBV15 and TRBJ2-5; a weak D match, TRBD1 (5 bases). CDR3 size: 16 residues. V was clipped by 1 base and J by 2 bases, with 14 bases between them. The germline gives CDR1 LNHNV, CDR2 YYDKDF (reference sequence). CDR3 region: CATSRGRGMVQETQYF. In nucleotides, the CDR3 is TGTGCCACCAGCAGAGGAAGGGGTATGGTACAAGAGACCCAGTACTTC.

This chain links TRBV2 with TRBJ1-5; perhaps TRBD1 as D (5 bases). The CDR3 runs to 15 residues. Trimming cost V 4 bases and J 0 bases, with 10 bases left between them. The germline V gene encodes CDR1 SNHLY and CDR2 FYNNEI. CDR3 nucleotide sequence: TGTGCCAGCAGTGTAGGGGCAGCTAGCAATCAGCCCCAGCATTTT. Protein product: CASSVGAASNQPQHF.

V is TRBV6-5 and J is TRBJ1-1; D is undetermined. This CDR3 is built from 14 residues. V gave up 4 bases and J gave up 7 bases, with 16 bases separating them. Germline V lookup: CDR1 MNHEY, CDR2 SVGAGI. CDR3: CASSLQTVAGEAFF. CDR3 coding DNA: TGTGCCAGCAGTTTACAGACGGTGGCGGGTGAAGCTTTCTTT.

The gene calls are TRBV5-4 and TRBJ2-7; D remains unclear. Germline V lookup: CDR1 SGHNT, CDR2 YYREEE (reference sequence). V lost 2 bases and J 3 bases, leaving 12 bases between the germline ends. CDR3 size: 14 residues. The DNA of the CDR3 is TGTGCCAGCAGCTTAAAAGACGGCAACTACGAGCAGTACTTC. Encoded protein: CASSLKDGNYEQYF.

The chain joins TRBV28 to TRBJ2-2, with 8 positions matching TRBD2. The germline V gene encodes CDR1 MDHEN and CDR2 SYDVKM. The CDR3 contains 17 residues. V gave up 3 bases and J gave up 0 bases; unmatched junction bases: 6. The CDR3, as DNA: TGTGCCAGCAGTTTCCTACTAGCGGTTGCGAACACCGGGGAGCTGTTTTTT. This sequence encodes CASSFLLAVANTGELFF.